This T cell receptor (beta chain) is drawn from a study of T cell repertoires in cytomegalovirus infection. General study points: HLA-C-restricted, CMV-specific TCR beta clonotypes were dominant ex vivo.

This clonotype was found a few times. Its cognate antigen is unknown. Trimming pared 7 bases from V and 1 base from J, leaving 14 bases between. The germline V gene encodes CDR1 SGHTA and CDR2 FQGNSA. The CDR3 runs to 14 residues. TCRdb reprocessed the reads with MiXCR, giving one entry per CDR3 protein. The repertoire has roughly 230,000 distinct CDR3 sequences, about a sixth of them found once; the top ten carry over 40%. This chain uses TRBV7-2 with TRBJ2-7, with a possible D match to TRBD1 (6 bases). The sequence was collected from a human donor in good health (CMV status not recorded). Some clones in this sample may be carry-over from other donors' samples. The specimen sequenced was CD8+ T cells from PBMCs. The CDR3: CASIPGTPSYEQYF. CDR3 DNA sequence: TGTGCCAGCATCCCCGGGACACCGTCCTACGAGCAGTACTTC. The full variable domain, its missing parts supplied by reference TRBV7-2 and TRBJ2-7, is GAGVSQSPSNKVTEKGKDVELRCDPISGHTALYWYRQSLGQGLEFLIYFQGNSAPDKSGLPSDRFSAERTGGSVSTLTIQRTQQEDSAVYLCASIPGTPSYEQYFGPGTRLTVT.